This TCR beta chain stems from a study of Graves' ophthalmopathy and Graves' hyperthyroidism. This CDR3 has 16 residues. The J segment lost 5 bases and the V segment lost 3 bases, leaving 10 bases of the junction unmatched. CDR1 is SGHVS and CDR2 is FQNEAQ in the germline V gene. Amplification of the TCR beta CDR3 regions used RNA transcripts (as template). After a first-round RT-PCR with HTBI primers, a second-round multiplex PCR was run. TCRdb reprocessed the multiplex PCR reads with MiXCR, giving one entry per CDR3 protein. Among some 170,000 distinct CDR3 sequences listed, 30% to 45% were seen once. Ophthalmopathy donors showed moderate-to-severe activity, CAS ≥3, NOSPECS ≥4 and a duration under 3 months. This clonotype came up many times.

This clonotype was sampled from a man aged 30 to 45 with Graves' ophthalmopathy. This chain uses TRBV7-8 with TRBJ2-5; 9 bases align to TRBD2. Input material: peripheral blood. The CDR3 DNA reads TGTGCCAGCAGCTTTCTAGCGGGAAGGTTTAGGGAGACCCAGTACTTC. Its translation: CASSFLAGRFRETQYF.